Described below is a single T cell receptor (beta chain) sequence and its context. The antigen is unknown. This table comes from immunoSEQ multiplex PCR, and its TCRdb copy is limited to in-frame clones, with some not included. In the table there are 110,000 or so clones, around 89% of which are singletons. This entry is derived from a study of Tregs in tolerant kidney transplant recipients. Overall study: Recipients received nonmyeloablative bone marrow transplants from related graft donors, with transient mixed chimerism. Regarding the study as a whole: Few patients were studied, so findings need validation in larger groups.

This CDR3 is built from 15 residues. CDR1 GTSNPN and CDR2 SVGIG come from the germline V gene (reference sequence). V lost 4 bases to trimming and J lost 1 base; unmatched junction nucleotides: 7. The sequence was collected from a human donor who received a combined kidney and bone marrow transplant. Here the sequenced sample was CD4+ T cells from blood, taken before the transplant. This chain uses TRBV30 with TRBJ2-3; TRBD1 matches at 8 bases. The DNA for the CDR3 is TGTGCCTGGACCACAGGGGGTAGCCGCACAGATACGCAGTATTTT. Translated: CAWTTGGSRTDTQYF. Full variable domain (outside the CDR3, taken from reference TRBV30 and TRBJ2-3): SQTIHQWPATLVQPVGSPLSLECTVEGTSNPNLYWYRQAAGRGLQLLFYSVGIGQISSEVPQNLSASRPQDRQFILSSKKLLLSDSGFYLCAWTTGGSRTDTQYFGPGTRLTVL.